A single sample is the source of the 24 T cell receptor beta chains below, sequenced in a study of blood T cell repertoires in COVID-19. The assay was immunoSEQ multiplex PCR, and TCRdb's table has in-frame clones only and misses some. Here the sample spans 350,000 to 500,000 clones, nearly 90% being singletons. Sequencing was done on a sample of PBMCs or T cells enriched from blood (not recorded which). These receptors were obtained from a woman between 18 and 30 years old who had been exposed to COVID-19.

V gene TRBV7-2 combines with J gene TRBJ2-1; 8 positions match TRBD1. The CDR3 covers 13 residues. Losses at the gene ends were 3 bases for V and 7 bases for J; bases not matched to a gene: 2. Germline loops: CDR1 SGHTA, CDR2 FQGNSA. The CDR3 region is CASSFHRGNEQFF. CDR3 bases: TGTGCCAGCAGCTTCCACAGGGGGAATGAGCAGTTCTTC.

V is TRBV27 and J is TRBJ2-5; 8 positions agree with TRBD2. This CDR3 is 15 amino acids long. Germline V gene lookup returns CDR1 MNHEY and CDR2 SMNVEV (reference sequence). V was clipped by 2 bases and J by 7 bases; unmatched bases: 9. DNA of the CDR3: TGTGCCAGCAGTTTAGTGGCGGGTGCGGGAGGGACCCAGTACTTC. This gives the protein CASSLVAGAGGTQYF.

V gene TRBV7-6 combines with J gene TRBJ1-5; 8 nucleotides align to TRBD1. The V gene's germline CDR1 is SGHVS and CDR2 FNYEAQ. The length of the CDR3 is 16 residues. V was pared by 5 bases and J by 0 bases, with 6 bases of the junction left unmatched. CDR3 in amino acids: CASSLGQGYSNQPQHF. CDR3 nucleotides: TGTGCCAGCAGCCTAGGACAGGGCTATAGCAATCAGCCCCAGCATTTT. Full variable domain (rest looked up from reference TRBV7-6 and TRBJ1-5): GAGVSQSPRYKVTKRGQDVALRCDPISGHVSLYWYRQALGQGPEFLTYFNYEAQQDKSGLPNDRFSAERPEGSISTLTIQRTEQRDSAMYRCASSLGQGYSNQPQHFGDGTRLSIL.

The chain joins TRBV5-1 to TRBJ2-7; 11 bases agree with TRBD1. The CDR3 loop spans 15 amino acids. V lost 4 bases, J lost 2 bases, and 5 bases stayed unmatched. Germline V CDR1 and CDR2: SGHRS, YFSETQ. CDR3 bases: TGCGCCAGCAGCGCCGGGACAGGGGGACCCTACGAGCAGTACTTC. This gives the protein CASSAGTGGPYEQYF.

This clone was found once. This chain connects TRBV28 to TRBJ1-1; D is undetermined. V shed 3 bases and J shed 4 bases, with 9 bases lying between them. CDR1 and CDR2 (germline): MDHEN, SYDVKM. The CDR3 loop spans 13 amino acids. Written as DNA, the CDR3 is TGTGCCAGCAGTTTTGCCGGAGGCACTGAAGCTTTCTTT. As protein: CASSFAGGTEAFF.

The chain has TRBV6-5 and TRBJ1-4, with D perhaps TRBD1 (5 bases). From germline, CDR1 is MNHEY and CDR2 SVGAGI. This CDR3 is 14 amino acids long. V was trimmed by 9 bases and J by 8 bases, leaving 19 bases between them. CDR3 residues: CARARGGGWEKLFF. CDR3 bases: TGTGCCAGGGCCCGTGGGGGGGGTTGGGAAAAACTGTTTTTT.

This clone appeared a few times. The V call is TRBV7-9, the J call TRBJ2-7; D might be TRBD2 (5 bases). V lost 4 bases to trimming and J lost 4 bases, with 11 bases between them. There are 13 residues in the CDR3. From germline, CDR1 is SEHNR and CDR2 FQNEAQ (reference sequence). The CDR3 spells CASSSLRGYEQYF. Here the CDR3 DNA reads TGTGCCAGCAGCTCCCTCCGGGGATACGAGCAGTACTTC.

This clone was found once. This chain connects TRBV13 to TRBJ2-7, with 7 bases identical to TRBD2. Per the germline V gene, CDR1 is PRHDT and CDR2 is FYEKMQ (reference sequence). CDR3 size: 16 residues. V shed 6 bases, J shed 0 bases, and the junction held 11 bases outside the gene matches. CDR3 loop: CASSSPGTSDSYEQYF. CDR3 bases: TGTGCCAGCAGTTCACCGGGAACTAGCGACTCCTACGAGCAGTACTTC. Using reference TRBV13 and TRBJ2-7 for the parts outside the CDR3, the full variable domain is AAGVIQSPRHLIKEKRETATLKCYPIPRHDTVYWYQQGPGQDPQFLISFYEKMQSDKGSIPDRFSAQQFSDYHSELNMSSLELGDSALYFCASSSPGTSDSYEQYFGPGTRLTVT.

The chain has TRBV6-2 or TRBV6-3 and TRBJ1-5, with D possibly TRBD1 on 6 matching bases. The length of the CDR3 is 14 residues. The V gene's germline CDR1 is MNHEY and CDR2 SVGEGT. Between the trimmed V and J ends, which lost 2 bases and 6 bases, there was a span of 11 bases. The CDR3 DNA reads TGTGCCAGCAGTTACGCAGGGGTCGGTCAGCCCCAGCATTTT. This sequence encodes CASSYAGVGQPQHF.

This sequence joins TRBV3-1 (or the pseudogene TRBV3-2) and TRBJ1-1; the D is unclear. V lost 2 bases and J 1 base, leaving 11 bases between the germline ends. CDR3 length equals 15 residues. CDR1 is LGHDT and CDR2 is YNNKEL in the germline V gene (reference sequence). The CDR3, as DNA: TGTGCCAGCAGCCAACTCCCAGGCAGGAACACTGAAGCTTTCTTT. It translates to CASSQLPGRNTEAFF.

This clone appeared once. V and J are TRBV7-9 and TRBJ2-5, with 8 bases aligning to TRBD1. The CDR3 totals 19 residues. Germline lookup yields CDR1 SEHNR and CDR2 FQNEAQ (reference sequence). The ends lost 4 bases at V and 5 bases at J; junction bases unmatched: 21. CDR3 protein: CASSSPREPRQGRLETQYF. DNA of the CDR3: TGTGCCAGCAGCTCCCCAAGAGAGCCGAGACAGGGGCGACTGGAGACCCAGTACTTC.

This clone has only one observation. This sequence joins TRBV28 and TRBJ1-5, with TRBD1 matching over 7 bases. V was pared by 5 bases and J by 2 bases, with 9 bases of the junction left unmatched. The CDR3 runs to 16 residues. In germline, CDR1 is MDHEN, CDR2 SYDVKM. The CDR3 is CASSDTGVYGNQPQHF. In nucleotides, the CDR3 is TGTGCCAGCAGTGACACAGGGGTTTATGGCAATCAGCCCCAGCATTTT.

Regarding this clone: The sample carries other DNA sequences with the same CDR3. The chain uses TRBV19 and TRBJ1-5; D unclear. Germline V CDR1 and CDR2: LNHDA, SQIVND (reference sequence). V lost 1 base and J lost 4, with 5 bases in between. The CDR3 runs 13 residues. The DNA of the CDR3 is TGTGCCAGTAGTATAGCCCTGAATCAGCCCCAGCATTTT. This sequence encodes CASSIALNQPQHF.

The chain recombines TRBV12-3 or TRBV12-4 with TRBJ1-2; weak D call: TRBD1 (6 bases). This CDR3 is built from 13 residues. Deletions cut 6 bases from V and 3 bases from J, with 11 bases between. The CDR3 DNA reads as TGTGCCAGCAGCCAATACAGGGACTATGGCTACACCTTC. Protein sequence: CASSQYRDYGYTF.

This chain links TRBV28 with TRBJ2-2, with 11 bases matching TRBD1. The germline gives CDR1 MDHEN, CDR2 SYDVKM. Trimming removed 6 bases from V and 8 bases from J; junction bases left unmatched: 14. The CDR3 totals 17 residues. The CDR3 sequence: CASSPSPGQGGLGELFF. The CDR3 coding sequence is TGTGCCAGCAGCCCCAGCCCGGGACAGGGGGGTTTAGGGGAGCTGTTTTTT. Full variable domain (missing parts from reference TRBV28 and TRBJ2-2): DVKVTQSSRYLVKRTGEKVFLECVQDMDHENMFWYRQDPGLGLRLIYFSYDVKMKEKGDIPEGYSVSREKKERFSLILESASTNQTSMYLCASSPSPGQGGLGELFFGEGSRLTVL.

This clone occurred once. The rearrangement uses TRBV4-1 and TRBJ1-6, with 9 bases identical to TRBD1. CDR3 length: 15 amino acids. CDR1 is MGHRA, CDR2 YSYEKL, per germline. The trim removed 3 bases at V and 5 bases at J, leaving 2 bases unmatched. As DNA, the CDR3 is TGCGCCAGCAGCCAGTGGGACAGGGATAATTCACCCCTCCACTTT. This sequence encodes CASSQWDRDNSPLHF.

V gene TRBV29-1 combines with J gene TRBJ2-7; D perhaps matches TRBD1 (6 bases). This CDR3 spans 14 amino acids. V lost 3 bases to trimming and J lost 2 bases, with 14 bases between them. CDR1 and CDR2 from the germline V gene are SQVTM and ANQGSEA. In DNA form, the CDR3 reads TGCAGCGTTGAGCAAACAGGGATCCCCTACGAGCAGTACTTC. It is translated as CSVEQTGIPYEQYF.

CDR3 sequence reads: CASSLVRLGYEQYF. Written as DNA, the CDR3 is TGTGCCAGCAGCTTAGTTCGTCTCGGCTACGAGCAGTACTTC. V gene TRBV7-6 combines with J gene TRBJ2-7; D is ambiguous. The CDR3 is made up of 14 amino acids. The germline CDR1 and CDR2 sequences are SGHVS and FNYEAQ. Trimming took off 1 base at V and 3 bases at J, with 10 bases between the two ends.

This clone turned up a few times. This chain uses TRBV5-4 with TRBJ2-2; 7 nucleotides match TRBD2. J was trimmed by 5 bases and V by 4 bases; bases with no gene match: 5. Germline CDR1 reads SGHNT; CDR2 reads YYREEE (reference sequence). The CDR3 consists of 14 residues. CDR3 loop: CASSVGTTTGELFF. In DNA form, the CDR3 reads TGTGCCAGCAGCGTCGGGACTACAACCGGGGAGCTGTTTTTT.

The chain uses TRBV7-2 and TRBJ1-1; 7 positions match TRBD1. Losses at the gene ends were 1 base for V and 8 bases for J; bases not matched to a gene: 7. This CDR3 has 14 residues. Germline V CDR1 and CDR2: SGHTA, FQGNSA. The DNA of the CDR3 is TGTGCCAGCAGCTTAGACCTTACAGGGGCAGAAGCTTTCTTT. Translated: CASSLDLTGAEAFF.

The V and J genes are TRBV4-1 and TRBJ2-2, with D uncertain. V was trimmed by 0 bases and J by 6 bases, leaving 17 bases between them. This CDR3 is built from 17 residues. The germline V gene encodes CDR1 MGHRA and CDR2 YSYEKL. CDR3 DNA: TGCGCCAGCAGCCAAGATCACCCCGGTACAGTTGCCGGGGAGCTGTTTTTT. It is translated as CASSQDHPGTVAGELFF.

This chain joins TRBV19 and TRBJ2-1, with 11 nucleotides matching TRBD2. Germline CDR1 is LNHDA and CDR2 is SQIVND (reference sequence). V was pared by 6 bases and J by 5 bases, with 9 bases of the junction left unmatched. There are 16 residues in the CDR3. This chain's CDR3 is CASRINSGGAHNEQFF. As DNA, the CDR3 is TGTGCCAGTAGGATCAATAGCGGGGGGGCCCACAATGAGCAGTTCTTC.

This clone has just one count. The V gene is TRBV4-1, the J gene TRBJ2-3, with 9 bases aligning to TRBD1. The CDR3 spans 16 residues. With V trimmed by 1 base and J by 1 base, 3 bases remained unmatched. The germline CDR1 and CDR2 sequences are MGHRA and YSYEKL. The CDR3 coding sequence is TGCGCCAGCAGCCAAGCCCGGACAGGGGGCACAGATACGCAGTATTTT. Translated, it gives CASSQARTGGTDTQYF.

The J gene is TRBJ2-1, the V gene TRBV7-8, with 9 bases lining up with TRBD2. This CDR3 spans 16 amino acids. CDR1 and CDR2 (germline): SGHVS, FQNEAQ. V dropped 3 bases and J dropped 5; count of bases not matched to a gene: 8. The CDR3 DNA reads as TGTGCCAGCAGCTTCAGACTACTAGCGGGTCACAATGAGCAGTTCTTC. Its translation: CASSFRLLAGHNEQFF. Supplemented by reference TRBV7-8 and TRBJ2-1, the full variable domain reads GAGVSQSPRYKVAKRGQDVALRCDPISGHVSLFWYQQALGQGPEFLTYFQNEAQLDKSGLPSDRFFAERPEGSVSTLKIQRTQQEDSAVYLCASSFRLLAGHNEQFFGPGTRLTVL.